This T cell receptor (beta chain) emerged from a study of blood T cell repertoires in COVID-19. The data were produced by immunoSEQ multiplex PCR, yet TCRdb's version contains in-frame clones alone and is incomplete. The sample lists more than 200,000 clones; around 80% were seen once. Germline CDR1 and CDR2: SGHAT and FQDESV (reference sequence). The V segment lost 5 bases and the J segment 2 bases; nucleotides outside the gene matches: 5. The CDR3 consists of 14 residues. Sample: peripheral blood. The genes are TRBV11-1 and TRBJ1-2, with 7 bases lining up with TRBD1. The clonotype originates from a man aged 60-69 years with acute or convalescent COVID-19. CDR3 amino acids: CASSTTTGNYGYTF. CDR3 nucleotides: TGTGCCAGCAGCACAACGACAGGGAACTATGGCTACACCTTC.